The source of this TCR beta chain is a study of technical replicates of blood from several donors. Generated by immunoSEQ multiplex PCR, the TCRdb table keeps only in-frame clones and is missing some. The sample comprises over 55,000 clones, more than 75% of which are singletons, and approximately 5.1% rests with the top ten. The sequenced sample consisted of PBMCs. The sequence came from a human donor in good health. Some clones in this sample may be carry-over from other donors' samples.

This CDR3 reads CATESAGRYQETQYF. CDR3 coding DNA: TGTGCCACGGAATCTGCAGGGAGGTACCAAGAGACCCAGTACTTC. The gene calls are TRBV6-6 and TRBJ2-5; possibly TRBD2 for D (6 bases). The CDR3 loop spans 15 amino acids. The germline V gene has CDR1 MNHNY and CDR2 SVGAGI (reference sequence). V dropped 10 bases and J dropped 0 bases, with 18 bases sitting between them.